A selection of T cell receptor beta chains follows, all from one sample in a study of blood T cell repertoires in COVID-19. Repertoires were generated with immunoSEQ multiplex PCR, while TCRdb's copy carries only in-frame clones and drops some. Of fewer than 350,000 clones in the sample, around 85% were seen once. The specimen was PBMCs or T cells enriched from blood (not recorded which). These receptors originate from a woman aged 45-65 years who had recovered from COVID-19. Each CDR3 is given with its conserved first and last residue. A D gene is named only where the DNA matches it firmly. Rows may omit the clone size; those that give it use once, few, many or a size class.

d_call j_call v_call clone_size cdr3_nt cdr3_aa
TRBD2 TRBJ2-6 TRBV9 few TGTGCCAGCAGCGTTCAAGCGGGGGGAACCGGGGCCAACGTCCTGACTTTC CASSVQAGGTGANVLTF
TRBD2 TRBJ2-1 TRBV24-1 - TGTGCCACCAGGATTAGCGGGAAAGGGCAGTTCTTC CATRISGKGQFF
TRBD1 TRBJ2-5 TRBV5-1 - TGCGCCAGCAGCAAGGACAGGCCTCGCGCGTCCCAGTACTTC CASSKDRPRASQYF
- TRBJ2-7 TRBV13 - TGTGCCAGCAGCCCAAGTCCCAATTTGGGAGGAGAGCAGTACTTC CASSPSPNLGGEQYF
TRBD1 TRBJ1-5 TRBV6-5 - TGTGCCAGCCTCGGACAGGGCAGGCAGCCCCAGCATTTT CASLGQGRQPQHF
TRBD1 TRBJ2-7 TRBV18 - TGTGCCAGCTCCCCCGGGACAGGGGCCTACGAGCAGTACTTC CASSPGTGAYEQYF
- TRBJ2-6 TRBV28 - TGTGCCAGCAGTGGACAGTCTGGGGCCAACGTCCTGACTTTC CASSGQSGANVLTF
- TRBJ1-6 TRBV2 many TGTGCCAGCAGTGAAGTGGGGGGGGGTTCACCCCTCCACTTT CASSEVGGGSPLHF
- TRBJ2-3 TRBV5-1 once TGCGCCAGCAGTCTGTCGTATGATACGCAGTATTTT CASSLSYDTQYF
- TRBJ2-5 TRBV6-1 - TGTGCCAGCAGTGAAGCGGTCACGGCGGTTGGGACCCAGTACTTC CASSEAVTAVGTQYF
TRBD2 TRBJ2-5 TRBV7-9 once TGTGCCAGCAGCTTAGAGGGACTATTCCAAGAGACCCAGTACTTC CASSLEGLFQETQYF
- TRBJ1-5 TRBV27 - TGTGCCAGTTCCAGGGTGAGCAATCAGCCCCAGCATTTT CASSRVSNQPQHF
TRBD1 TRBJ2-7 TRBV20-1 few TGCAGTGCTAGTAGCCCTCTCCCCTCTCCGGGACAGGGGGTTTGCGAGCAGTACTTC CSASSPLPSPGQGVCEQYF
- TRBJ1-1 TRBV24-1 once TGTGCCACCAGTGCAACTGGGAACACTGAAGCTTTCTTT CATSATGNTEAFF
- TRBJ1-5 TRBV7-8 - TGTGCCAGCAGCTTAGTGGGCAGGGGAGGCAATCAGCCCCAGCATTTT CASSLVGRGGNQPQHF
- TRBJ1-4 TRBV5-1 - TGCGCCAGCAGCTTGCTATCGCGGTCAACTAATGAAAAACTGTTTTTT CASSLLSRSTNEKLFF
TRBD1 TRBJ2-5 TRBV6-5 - TGTGCCAGCAGGACAGGGGTAGAGACCCAGTACTTC CASRTGVETQYF
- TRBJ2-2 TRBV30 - TGTGCCCTGGAGGCTTTCGGCGGGGAGCTGTTTTTT CALEAFGGELFF
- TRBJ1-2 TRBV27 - TGTGCCAGCAGTTTATTCGGGGGTGCCTCCTATGGCTACACCTTC CASSLFGGASYGYTF
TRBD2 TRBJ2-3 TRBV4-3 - TGCGCCAGCAGCCCCGGGACTAGCGGTTCGGATACGCAGTATTTT CASSPGTSGSDTQYF
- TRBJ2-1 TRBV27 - TGTGCCAGCAGTTTATTTAGAAGCTCCTACAATGAGCAGTTCTTC CASSLFRSSYNEQFF
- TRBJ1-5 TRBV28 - TGTGCCAGCAGTTATCTCGGGGAGGGGGAGAATCAGCCCCAGCATTTT CASSYLGEGENQPQHF
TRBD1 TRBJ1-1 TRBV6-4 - TGTGCCAGCACCCTGACAGGGCCAAACACTGAAGCTTTCTTT CASTLTGPNTEAFF
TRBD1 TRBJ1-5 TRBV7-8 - TGTGCCAGCAGCTCGGGACAGGGCAGGCAGCCCCAGCATTTT CASSSGQGRQPQHF
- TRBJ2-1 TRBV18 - TGTGCCAGCTCACCACCCACCACGGCCGGGGAGCAGTTCTTC CASSPPTTAGEQFF
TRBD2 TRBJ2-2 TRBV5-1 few TGCGCCAGCAGCTCCATTAGCGGGGCGAACACCGGGGAGCTGTTTTTT CASSSISGANTGELFF
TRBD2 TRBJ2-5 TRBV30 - TGTGCCTGGAGTGTACACCCCTCACTAGCGGGGGACTGGACCCAGTACTTC CAWSVHPSLAGDWTQYF
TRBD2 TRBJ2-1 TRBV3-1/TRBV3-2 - TGTGCCAGCAGCCAAGATCTAGCGGGAGGTTTCAATGAGCAGTTCTTC CASSQDLAGGFNEQFF
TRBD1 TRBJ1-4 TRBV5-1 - TGCGCCAGCAGCTCTCAGGGGGCTCAACATGAAAAACTGTTTTTT CASSSQGAQHEKLFF
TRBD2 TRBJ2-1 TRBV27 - TGTGCCAGCAGTTTATCTGGGACTAGCAATGAGCAGTTCTTC CASSLSGTSNEQFF